This T cell receptor (beta chain) was identified during a study of shared clonotypes between healthy human individuals (dated by TCRdb to 2019 to 2021). Study-wide context: The cohort included three men and a couple of women between 18 and 49 years of age. For each donor, three plates each were used for CD4 naive and CD4 memory, two plates were used for CD8 naive, and one plate was used for CD8 memory. To estimate repertoire size and how much clonotype sharing occurs between individuals, the study deeply sequenced the blood TCR repertoires of about 5 healthy adults. Different laboratories and diverse techniques were used to prepare libraries and sequence TCR repertoires, to increase sequencing depth and limit assay-specific biases. Per donor, leukapheresis produced somewhere between about 0.85 and 10 billion PBMCs. Here is what the overall study found, with its caveats: Incomplete sequencing was indicated by rarefaction of sorted-subset datasets, despite the large sequencing depth. Based on pairwise subsampling, the degree of clonotype sharing among donors was expected to be affected by sequencing depth. Sharing across a few donors was observed for approximately 5% of naive CD4, 3.5% of naive CD8, 2% to 2.5% of memory CD4, and around 0.44% of memory CD8 clonotypes. Sampling was restricted to blood, and TCR repertoires in tissues likely differ from the TCR repertoires found in blood. Compared with non-shared clonotypes, clonotypes shared by all four sorted-subset donors had higher generation probabilities. The small number of donors limited the genetic and exposure-history diversity represented. Naive subsets generally had larger estimated clonotype richness than memory subsets.

From a lookup of the germline V gene, CDR1 and CDR2 are SGHTA and FQGNSA. The CDR3 has 13 amino acids, counting the end cysteine and phenylalanine. Just CDR3 DNA is preserved here, 39 bases in frame from base 1. V has 5 bases trimmed and J has 3 bases trimmed; junction bases matching no gene number 3. Using the deep immunoSEQ assay, multiplex PCR amplified TCR CDR3 regions from genomic DNA. Extracted genomic DNA from each cell subset was distributed evenly across all wells of several immunoSEQ 96-well plates, and each plate was treated as a replicate. Each replicate PCR for sorted subsets received about 220 ng genomic DNA, equal to tens of thousands of T cell genomes. Purified libraries were quantified with a Qubit 3.0 fluorometer, sized on a Bioanalyzer 2100, and re-quantified with the KAPA Library Quantification kit. Every immunoSEQ 96-well plate was sequenced on a separate single-read 150-cycle Illumina NextSeq 550 flow cell. In the original analysis: The immunoSEQ output contained only junctional sequences without quality scores, so filtering could not match that applied to full-length reads. Sequences were annotated with PyIR, a Python wrapper for IgBLAST v1.9, using IMGT germline references to assign V/J genes and CDR3. Any read was removed if the V/J assignment was weak (E-value above 1e-6), the CDR3 was missing, or the read contained stop codons, out-of-frame junctions, or ambiguous translated residues. V3J clonotypes were defined by identical inferred V gene, J gene, and CDR3 amino acid sequence. Percentage overlap between repertoires was calculated by dividing the number of shared unique clonotypes by the size of the smaller repertoire. RTK rarefaction, the Chao1 estimator, and Recon v2.1 estimates of unobserved clonotypes were used to assess repertoire richness. Generation probabilities were computed with OLGA for all TCRbeta clonotypes obtained by the gDNA method from four donors. As stored in TCRdb, this immuneACCESS dataset retains in-frame rearrangements with V and J assigned. A fraction of the clones does not appear; measured against another copy, unresolved V genes explain less than half of the discrepancy, and the remainder lacks a known reason. The V and J calls and clone size were taken over from that table, and D and trimming were inferred from the DNA. The sample table shows roughly 2.5 million clones, and approximately 92% are seen once. The ten most abundant clones make up 0.14% of the sample.

Healthy HIV-negative adults with no recently reported acute infections or vaccinations were included as donors. All donors were Caucasian adults living in Nashville, Tennessee, USA. CD4+ T cells were enriched by magnetic negative selection; naive cells were then positively selected on CD45RA, and the negative fraction formed the memory subset. Blood was collected by leukapheresis, and PBMCs were isolated by Ficoll-Histopaque density gradient centrifugation and then cryopreserved in liquid nitrogen vapor phase. Analytical flow cytometry was used to check the purity and quantity of each magnetically sorted T cell population. From each sorted fraction, genomic DNA was isolated and quantified by UV absorbance on a Nanodrop 2000c. A note on this clone: Its antigen remains undetermined. Per-nucleotide qualities are absent, and no much larger clonotype sits a single base away.

Material: naive CD4+ T cells sorted from blood. What this sample's cell subset or site label stands for: CD45RA+ positively selected. This TCR was sampled from a man aged 18 to 35 in good health. The receptor chain draws on TRBV7-2 and TRBJ2-7; the central 8 bases match TRBD1. The CDR3 region reads CASSEQGGYEQYF. The sequenced DNA is TGTGCCAGCAGCGAACAGGGGGGCTACGAGCAGTACTTC. Reference TRBV7-2 and TRBJ2-7 genes cover what lies past the CDR3, so the full variable domain is GAGVSQSPSNKVTEKGKDVELRCDPISGHTALYWYRQSLGQGLEFLIYFQGNSAPDKSGLPSDRFSAERTGGSVSTLTIQRTQQEDSAVYLCASSEQGGYEQYFGPGTRLTVT.